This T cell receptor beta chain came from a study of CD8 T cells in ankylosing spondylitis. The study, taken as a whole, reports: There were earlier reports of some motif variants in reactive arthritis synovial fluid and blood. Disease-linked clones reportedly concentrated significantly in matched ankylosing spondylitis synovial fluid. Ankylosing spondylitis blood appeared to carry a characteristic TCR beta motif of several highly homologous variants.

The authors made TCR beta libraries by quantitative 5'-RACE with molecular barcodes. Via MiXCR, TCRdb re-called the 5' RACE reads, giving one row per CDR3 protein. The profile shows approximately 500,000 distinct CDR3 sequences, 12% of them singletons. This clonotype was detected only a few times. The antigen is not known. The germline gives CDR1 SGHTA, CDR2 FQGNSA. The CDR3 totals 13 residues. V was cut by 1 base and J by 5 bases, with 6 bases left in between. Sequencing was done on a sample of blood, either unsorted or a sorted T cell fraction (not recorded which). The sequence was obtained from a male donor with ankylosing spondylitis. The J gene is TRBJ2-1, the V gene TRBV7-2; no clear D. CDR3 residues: CASSLDWDNEQFF. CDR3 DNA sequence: TGTGCCAGCAGCTTAGACTGGGACAATGAGCAGTTCTTC.